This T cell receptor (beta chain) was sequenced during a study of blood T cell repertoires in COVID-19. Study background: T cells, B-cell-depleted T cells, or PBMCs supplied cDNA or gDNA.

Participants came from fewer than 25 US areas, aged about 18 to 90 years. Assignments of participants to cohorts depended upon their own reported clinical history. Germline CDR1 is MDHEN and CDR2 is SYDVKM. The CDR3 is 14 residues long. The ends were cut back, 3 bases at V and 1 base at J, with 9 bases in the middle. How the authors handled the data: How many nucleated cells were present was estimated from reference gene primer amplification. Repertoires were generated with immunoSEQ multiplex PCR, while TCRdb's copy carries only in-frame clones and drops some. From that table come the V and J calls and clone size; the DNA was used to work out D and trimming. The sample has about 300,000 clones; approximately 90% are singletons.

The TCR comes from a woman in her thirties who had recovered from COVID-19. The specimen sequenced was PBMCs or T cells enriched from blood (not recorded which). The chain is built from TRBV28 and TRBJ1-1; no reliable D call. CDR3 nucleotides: TGTGCCAGCAGTTTTTTTAGATCGAACACTGAAGCTTTCTTT. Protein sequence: CASSFFRSNTEAFF.